This TCR beta chain originates from a study of blood T cell repertoires in COVID-19. Study-wide background: Sites across the United States, Italy and Spain contributed samples from acute and convalescent COVID-19. PBMCs, B-cell-depleted T cells, or T cells were the source of the cDNA or gDNA that made up the material.

Germline V gene lookup returns CDR1 SEHNR and CDR2 FQNEAQ (reference sequence). The length of the CDR3 is 12 residues. Trimming took 4 bases from V and 7 from J; bases not matched to a gene: 0. Source study methods: Reference gene primers were amplified, and this amplification served to estimate nucleated cell counts. Some clones are missing from TCRdb's copy, which holds only in-frame ones; the method was immunoSEQ multiplex PCR. That table furnishes V, J and clone size, whereas the DNA furnished D and trimming. Found here are hundreds of thousands of clones, 85% of them singletons; the top ten hold 4.5% to 5.5%.

The sample was peripheral blood. J is TRBJ2-7 and V is TRBV7-9, with 11 bases aligning to TRBD1. This TCR was sampled from a man in his fifties or sixties with active or convalescent COVID-19. DNA of the CDR3: TGTGCCAGCAGCTGGGACAGGGGGGAGCAGTACTTC. It yields the protein CASSWDRGEQYF.